This TCR beta chain was obtained from a study of OX40 agonist ivuxolimab in advanced cancers. By its share, this clone is medium-sized (0.01 to 0.1%). This CDR3 has 13 residues. V shed 3 bases and J shed 4 bases, with 9 bases lying between them. Per the germline V gene, CDR1 is KGHSH and CDR2 is LQKENI. Profiling relied on immunoSEQ multiplex PCR, and the TCRdb table lists in-frame clones only, not all of them. The data contain about 7,000 clones, approximately 83% of them singletons. The genes are TRBV18 and TRBJ2-5; D unclear. The sequencing used CD4+ or CD8+ T cells sorted from blood, collected in a trial of the OX40 agonist ivuxolimab. The sequence derives from an adult with an advanced solid tumor such as melanoma, head and neck, liver or kidney cancer. The CDR3 sequence: CASSPIVAETQYF. The CDR3 nucleotides read TGTGCCAGCTCACCGATAGTTGCAGAGACCCAGTACTTC.